The clone carrying this T cell receptor (beta chain) ranks as medium-sized (0.01 to 0.1%). Its specificity is not known. This specimen comes from a study of cytomegalovirus exposure and HLA in healthy donors. CDR3 size: 13 residues. Germline V gene sequence: CDR1 LNHDA, CDR2 SQIVND (reference sequence). V was trimmed by 3 bases and J by 6 bases, leaving 8 bases between them. Amplification used 60 Vbeta primers and 13 Jbeta primers. Only in-frame clones appear in the TCRdb table, and some are missing; sequencing was by immunoSEQ multiplex PCR. The sample holds roughly 97,000 clones, 75% to 80% seen once. General observations from the study: In vitro assays verified that three CMV-associated chains recognized CMV antigens specifically. A missense DCLRE1C variant was associated with V- and J-gene trimming of TCR beta chains in a later analysis, and an independent cohort replicated the association.

This clonotype was obtained from a man aged 55 to 70 in good health and CMV-seropositive. V and J are TRBV19 and TRBJ1-4; D call uncertain. The sample comprised PBMCs. The CDR3 DNA follows: TGTGCCAGTAGTATCCAAAGCGATGAAAAACTGTTTTTT. It yields the protein CASSIQSDEKLFF. The full variable domain, with the rest looked up from reference TRBV19 and TRBJ1-4, is DGGITQSPKYLFRKEGQNVTLSCEQNLNHDAMYWYRQDPGQGLRLIYYSQIVNDFQKGDIAEGYSVSREKKESFPLTVTSAQKNPTAFYLCASSIQSDEKLFFGSGTQLSVL.